Listed below are T cell receptor beta chains from one sample, sequenced in a study of T cell repertoires in cytomegalovirus infection. TCRdb re-derived calls from the reads in MiXCR, one entry per CDR3 protein. The sample includes roughly 280,000 distinct CDR3 sequences, less than 9.5% of them seen just once. The specimen sequenced was PBMCs. Source of these receptors: a human donor in good health (CMV status not recorded). Some clones in this sample may be carry-over from other donors' samples. CDR3s include the opening cysteine and the closing phenylalanine or tryptophan. Size tells how often a clone was seen (once, few, many) or the class of an expanded clone, and some rows leave it out.

clone size,V gene,CDR3 protein
many,TRBV7-2,CASSLDLITDTQYF
few,TRBV7-8,CASSLDKRHEQYF
many,TRBV7-2,CASSLPGTSGHEQYF
many,TRBV11-2,CASSLRFQETQYF
few,TRBV19,CASSNPWTGKFYEQYF
many,TRBV6-2/TRBV6-3,CASTLDGGNNQPQHF
few,TRBV6-2/TRBV6-3,CATQGGASSRSNQPQHF
many,TRBV7-2,CASSPTRGYTQETQYF
many,TRBV30,CAWSGADIYLQYF
.,TRBV11-2,CASSLESLGGGGTQYF
.,TRBV5-6,CASSSQGVAYGYTF
many,TRBV7-2,CASSEGPLGGVGEKLFF
few,TRBV6-2/TRBV6-3,CASSYGTEKYNEQFF
many,TRBV28,CASNQAGTRQYEQYF
few,TRBV7-2,CASSLEGRRNTEAFF
many,TRBV7-2,CASSKPSNTGELFF
many,TRBV5-5,CASSPLAGAKNIQYF
many,TRBV7-2,CASSLAPGNSGNTIYF
many,TRBV7-2,CASSLDLAGGREQFF
many,TRBV7-2,CASSPGTSGRARETQYF
many,TRBV6-1,CASRSGAGGGTDTQYF
many,TRBV14,CASSPVAGSGNTIYF
many,TRBV4-1,CASSQEGTGGNYGYTF
many,TRBV20-1,CSARDLRRVTGGYTF
many,TRBV10-2,CASSESRGSYEQYF
many,TRBV11-3,CASSFGRVLNTEAFF
many,TRBV28,CASGDRGWAFF
few,TRBV6-1,CASSEGFGTGSTGELFF
many,TRBV28,CASSKGTSGTNEQFF
few,TRBV20-1,CSAPRAGGNYNEQFF
.,TRBV7-2,CASSSTHSSGPYEQYF
many,TRBV7-9,CASSLERQTAIGANVLTF
many,TRBV18,CASSPSVSNTGELFF
many,TRBV7-4,CASSLGQGRSTEAFF
many,TRBV6-2/TRBV6-3,CASRGDTGHNEQFF
many,TRBV7-2,CASSLMGLALFF
many,TRBV7-2,CASSSPTSGGSYNEQFF